This TCR beta chain was documented in a study of monozygotic twins with inflammatory bowel disease. Study outcomes and limitations: Extra variability in the repertoires of patients may have come from differing immunosuppressive treatments.

Worth noting for this clonotype: Its specificity is unknown.

Germline V lookup: CDR1 DFQATT, CDR2 SNEGSKA (reference sequence). The length of the CDR3 is 15 residues. TCRdb re-analyzed the 5' RACE reads; it lists each CDR3 protein once, without DNA. The listing contains about 210,000 distinct CDR3 sequences. The rearrangement links TRBV20-1 to TRBJ2-3; the D gene TCRdb calls, TRBD2, cannot be checked with no DNA. The sequenced material came from blood. The source is a human donor with ulcerative colitis or Crohn's disease, or a healthy co-twin of an affected twin (not recorded which). CDR3 loop: CSAFGTSGKGDTQYF.